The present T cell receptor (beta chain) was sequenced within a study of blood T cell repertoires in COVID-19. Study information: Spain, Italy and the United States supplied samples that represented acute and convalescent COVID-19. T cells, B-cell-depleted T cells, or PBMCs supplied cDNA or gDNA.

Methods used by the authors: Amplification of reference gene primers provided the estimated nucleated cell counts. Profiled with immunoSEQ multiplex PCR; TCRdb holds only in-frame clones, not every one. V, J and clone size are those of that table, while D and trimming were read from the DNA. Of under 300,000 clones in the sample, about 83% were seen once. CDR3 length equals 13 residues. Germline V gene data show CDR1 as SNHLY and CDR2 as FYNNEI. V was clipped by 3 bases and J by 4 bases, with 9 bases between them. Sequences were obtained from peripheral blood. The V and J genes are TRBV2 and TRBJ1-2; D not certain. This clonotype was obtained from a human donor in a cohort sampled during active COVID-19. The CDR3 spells CASSEAGGYGYTF. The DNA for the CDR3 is TGTGCCAGCAGTGAGGCGGGTGGCTATGGCTACACCTTC.